Listed here are 22 T cell receptor beta chains from one sample, sequenced in a study of beta chain features in type 1 diabetes. Expressed TCRB transcripts were sequenced after all isolated RNA was converted to cDNA. Sequenced by immunoSEQ multiplex PCR; TCRdb stores in-frame clones only, minus some. The data hold 810,000 or so clones, with roughly 17% observed a single time. Sequenced input: naive CD4+ T cells from blood. Receptors were obtained from a woman younger than 35 in good health.

The genes are TRBV5-6 and TRBJ1-6; D unresolved. The length of the CDR3 is 12 residues. Trimming took off 0 bases at V and 8 bases at J, with 3 bases between the two ends. Germline CDR1 SGHDT, CDR2 YYEEEE. CDR3 protein: CASSLVDSPLHF. CDR3 sequence (DNA): TGTGCCAGCAGCTTGGTTGATTCACCCCTCCACTTT.

As concerns this clone: Different DNA sequences within this sample yield the same CDR3. As DNA, the CDR3 is TGTGCCAGCTCCCCCGGGACAGCTTCCTACGAGCAGTACTTC. Residues: CASSPGTASYEQYF. V gene TRBV18 combines with J gene TRBJ2-7; TRBD1 aligns across 7 bases. Germline V gene data show CDR1 as KGHSH and CDR2 as LQKENI. This CDR3 contains 14 residues. The V gene end was trimmed by 6 bases and the J gene end by 1 base; junction bases not matched to a gene: 6.

The genes are TRBV7-2 and TRBJ2-1; D unclear. V was pared by 1 base and J by 10 bases, with 11 bases between. From germline, CDR1 is SGHTA and CDR2 FQGNSA. The length of the CDR3 is 13 residues. As DNA, the CDR3 is TGTGCCAGCAGCTTAGGGCCCACCGAAGAGCAGTTCTTC. It codes for CASSLGPTEEQFF.

This clone occurred a few times. Distinct nucleotide sequences in the sample also encode this CDR3. The chain carries TRBV10-3 and TRBJ2-5, with 7 bases that match TRBD1. The length of the CDR3 is 13 residues. Germline V lookup: CDR1 ENHRY, CDR2 SYGVKD. The V gene end was trimmed by 5 bases and the J gene end by 3 bases; junction bases not matched to a gene: 3. CDR3 nucleotide sequence: TGTGCCATCAGTCCCGGGACAGAAGAGACCCAGTACTTC. It yields the protein CAISPGTEETQYF.

In its sample, this clone was seen many times. The V gene is TRBV19, the J gene TRBJ2-6, with 7 nucleotides matching TRBD1. J was trimmed by 4 bases and V by 8 bases; bases with no gene match: 5. The length of the CDR3 is 14 residues. CDR1 and CDR2 (germline): LNHDA, SQIVND (reference sequence). The CDR3 DNA reads TGTGCCAGTGGACAGGTAACCGGGGCCAACGTCCTGACTTTC. This translates into CASGQVTGANVLTF.

This clone is a singleton in its sample. The chain joins TRBV19 to TRBJ1-5; no clear D gene. Germline V gene sequence: CDR1 LNHDA, CDR2 SQIVND (reference sequence). Trimming took 4 bases from V and 0 from J, leaving 13 bases between them. The CDR3 is made up of 16 amino acids. The CDR3 coding sequence is TGTGCCAGTAGTACCTCCCGCGTGTATAGCAATCAGCCCCAGCATTTT. The encoded protein is CASSTSRVYSNQPQHF.

The sample holds a few counts of this clone. The chain couples TRBV2 to TRBJ2-7, with 10 bases fitting TRBD2. With 6 bases clipped from V and 4 bases from J, the junction kept 3 bases outside the gene matches. Germline values: CDR1 SNHLY, CDR2 FYNNEI. The CDR3 length is 13 residues. The DNA of the CDR3 is TGTGCCAGCAGGGCTAGCGGGAGTTACGAGCAGTACTTC. It is translated as CASRASGSYEQYF.

The chain carries TRBV5-1 and TRBJ2-6; TRBD1 agrees at 9 bases. V shed 2 bases and J 1 base; nucleotides not matched to a gene: 7. The CDR3 has 18 amino acids. In germline, CDR1 is SGHRS, CDR2 YFSETQ. This CDR3 is CASSFRDRVVSGANVLTF. The CDR3 DNA is TGCGCCAGCAGCTTTCGGGACAGGGTTGTGTCTGGGGCCAACGTCCTGACTTTC.

The chain couples TRBV7-2 to TRBJ2-1; the D gene could be TRBD1 or TRBD2 (5 bases each). Trimming shortened V by 1 base and J by 8 bases, and 15 bases separated the two germline ends. The CDR3 runs to 15 residues. Germline loops: CDR1 SGHTA, CDR2 FQGNSA. CDR3 bases: TGTGCCAGCAGCTTAGGGTCTCGGCGAGGGGATGAGCAGTTCTTC. Translated, it gives CASSLGSRRGDEQFF. Complete variable domain (other parts from reference TRBV7-2 and TRBJ2-1): GAGVSQSPSNKVTEKGKDVELRCDPISGHTALYWYRQSLGQGLEFLIYFQGNSAPDKSGLPSDRFSAERTGGSVSTLTIQRTQQEDSAVYLCASSLGSRRGDEQFFGPGTRLTVL.

Concerning this clone itself: Other nucleotide sequences in the sample specify the same CDR3. The chain recombines TRBV28 with TRBJ2-7; D ambiguous. This CDR3 spans 14 amino acids. Germline V gene data show CDR1 as MDHEN and CDR2 as SYDVKM. V was shortened by 2 bases and J by 2 bases, with 10 bases between the two germline ends. The CDR3 DNA sequence: TGTGCCAGCAGTTTAAGAGGACCAACCTACGAGCAGTACTTC. Its protein is CASSLRGPTYEQYF.

This clone was seen a handful of times. The chain uses TRBV4-3 and TRBJ2-7; D is uncertain. The V gene's germline CDR1 is LGHNA and CDR2 YSLEER. V lost 4 bases and J lost 6, with 13 bases in between. There are 13 residues in the CDR3. The DNA for the CDR3 is TGCGCCAGCAGCCCATCGGGTCGTTCCGAGCAGTACTTC. This gives the protein CASSPSGRSEQYF.

The rearrangement joins TRBV7-2 to TRBJ2-1; 10 bases fit TRBD2. Per the germline V gene, CDR1 is SGHTA and CDR2 is FQGNSA. The CDR3 spans 19 residues. After removal of 3 bases from V and 1 base from J, the junction contained 12 bases not matched to a gene. The CDR3 nucleotides are TGTGCCAGCAGCTTTAGGACTAGCGGTACGGTTAAGTCCTACAATGAGCAGTTCTTC. Its protein is CASSFRTSGTVKSYNEQFF.

The chain combines TRBV6-6 with TRBJ2-3, with 9 nucleotides matching TRBD1. Germline V lookup: CDR1 MNHNY, CDR2 SVGAGI (reference sequence). This CDR3 has 16 amino acids. Trimming took 5 bases from V and 2 from J; bases not matched to a gene: 8. The CDR3 DNA reads as TGTGCCAGCAGTAAAGGACAGGGGATGCACACAGATACGCAGTATTTT. The encoded protein is CASSKGQGMHTDTQYF.

The rearrangement uses TRBV27 and TRBJ2-2; D possibly corresponds to TRBD1 (5 bases). Germline-derived CDR1 and CDR2 are MNHEY and SMNVEV (reference sequence). Deletions cut 4 bases from V and 5 bases from J, with 8 bases between. The CDR3 runs to 13 residues. In DNA, the CDR3 is TGTGCCAGCAGTTCTTCAGGGACCGGGGAGCTGTTTTTT. It is translated as CASSSSGTGELFF.

The V call is TRBV4-2, the J call TRBJ2-7; D gene uncertain. V was clipped by 0 bases and J by 3 bases, with 12 bases between them. Germline V gives CDR1 LGHNA, CDR2 YNFKEQ. This CDR3 comprises 15 residues. This CDR3 is CASSQDQRSDYEQYF. The CDR3 coding sequence is TGTGCCAGCAGCCAAGATCAACGCAGCGACTACGAGCAGTACTTC.

The J gene is TRBJ2-7, the V gene TRBV28, with D possibly TRBD2 on 6 matching bases. V was pared by 1 base and J by 2 bases, with 9 bases between. Germline CDR1 is MDHEN and CDR2 is SYDVKM. CDR3 length equals 14 residues. This chain's CDR3 is CASSLYGRAYEQYF. The CDR3 bases are TGTGCCAGCAGTTTATACGGGAGAGCCTACGAGCAGTACTTC.

This chain connects TRBV4-3 to TRBJ2-2; 12 nucleotides line up with TRBD2. V trimming: 4 bases; J trimming: 3 bases; junction bases outside the gene matches: 3. Germline lookup yields CDR1 LGHNA and CDR2 YSLEER. CDR3 length: 16 amino acids. DNA for the CDR3: TGCGCCAGCAGCCGGGGGACTAGCGGGTACACCGGGGAGCTGTTTTTT. Protein sequence: CASSRGTSGYTGELFF.

Only a few counts were recorded for this clone. The rearrangement links TRBV19 to TRBJ2-2, with 9 bases identical to TRBD2. CDR3 length equals 16 residues. Unmatched junction bases numbered 8, after V lost 3 bases and J lost 6 bases. CDR1 is LNHDA and CDR2 is SQIVND in the germline V gene (reference sequence). The CDR3 region is CASSMYSGRGAGELFF. For the CDR3, the DNA is TGTGCCAGTAGTATGTATAGCGGGAGAGGGGCCGGGGAGCTGTTTTTT.

The sample holds a few counts of this clone. This sequence joins TRBV19 and TRBJ2-7; 7 bases agree with TRBD1. The V gene end was trimmed by 5 bases and the J gene end by 2 bases; junction bases not matched to a gene: 9. The CDR3 loop spans 15 amino acids. Germline values: CDR1 LNHDA, CDR2 SQIVND (reference sequence). CDR3 nucleotide sequence: TGTGCCAGTAGTTCCCCCCGGGACAGAGCCTACGAGCAGTACTTC. Translating gives CASSSPRDRAYEQYF.

The rearrangement joins TRBV10-3 to TRBJ1-2; unclear D gene. CDR1 is ENHRY, CDR2 SYGVKD, per germline. The CDR3 is made up of 13 amino acids. V was pared by 8 bases and J by 2 bases, with 12 bases between. CDR3 DNA sequence: TGTGCCATCGCGTTAGGGCAGAACTATGGCTACACCTTC. Translation gives CAIALGQNYGYTF.

This clone has a handful of counts. The rearrangement links TRBV11-2 to TRBJ2-5; TRBD1 might be the D (5 bases). Trimming stripped 0 bases from V and 5 bases from J, with 7 bases between. This CDR3 comprises 13 residues. The germline V gene encodes CDR1 SGHAT and CDR2 FQNNGV. The CDR3 region has the DNA TGTGCCAGCAGCTTAGACAGGGTCGAGACCCAGTACTTC. Residues: CASSLDRVETQYF.

This clone has more than one count but fewer than ten. The V gene is TRBV9, the J gene TRBJ2-1, with 10 positions matching TRBD2. Germline V gives CDR1 SGDLS, CDR2 YYNGEE. V was pared by 2 bases and J by 8 bases, with 7 bases of the junction left unmatched. CDR3 size: 15 residues. CDR3 amino acids: CASSVLAGVGDEQFF. CDR3 coding DNA: TGTGCCAGCAGCGTGCTAGCGGGAGTGGGGGATGAGCAGTTCTTC.